The clone carrying this T cell receptor (beta chain) was detected only a few times. This record belongs to a study of blood T cell repertoires in COVID-19. Study information: From the United States, Italy and Spain came samples of acute and convalescent COVID-19. Sources were T cells, B-cell-depleted T cells, or PBMCs; the material itself was cDNA or gDNA.

Per the original methods: Amplifying reference gene primers gave estimates of nucleated cell counts. The data were produced by immunoSEQ multiplex PCR, yet TCRdb's version contains in-frame clones alone and is incomplete. That table furnishes V, J and clone size, whereas the DNA furnished D and trimming. The sample lists fewer than 55,000 clones; 82% were seen once. The CDR3 runs to 13 residues. V lost 5 bases to trimming and J lost 3 bases, with 10 bases between them. This receptor was obtained from a human donor with acute or convalescent COVID-19. The donor label of this sample is uncertain. The chain combines TRBV12-3 or TRBV12-4 with TRBJ1-1, with D possibly matching TRBD1 (6 bases). The sample consisted of peripheral blood. Here the CDR3 reads CASSVNRDTEAFF. The CDR3, as DNA: TGTGCCAGCAGTGTTAACAGGGACACTGAAGCTTTCTTT.